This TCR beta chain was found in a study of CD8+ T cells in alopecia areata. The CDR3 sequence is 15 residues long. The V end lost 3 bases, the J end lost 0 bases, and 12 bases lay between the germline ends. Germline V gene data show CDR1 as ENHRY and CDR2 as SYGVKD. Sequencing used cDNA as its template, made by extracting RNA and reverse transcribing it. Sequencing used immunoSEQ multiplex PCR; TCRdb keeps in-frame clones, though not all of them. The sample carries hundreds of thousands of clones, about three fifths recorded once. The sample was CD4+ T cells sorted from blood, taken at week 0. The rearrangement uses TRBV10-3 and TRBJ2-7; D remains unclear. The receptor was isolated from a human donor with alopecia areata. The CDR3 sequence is CAISDVTRSSYEQYF. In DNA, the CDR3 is TGTGCCATCAGTGACGTGACTCGCAGCTCCTACGAGCAGTACTTC.